Listed here are 7 T cell receptor beta chains from one sample, sequenced in a study of memory CD4+ T cells and cytomegalovirus serostatus. Single viable CD3+CD4+CD8-CD45RO+ cells were sorted as the memory CD4+ T cells. The table came from immunoSEQ multiplex PCR; TCRdb's copy has only in-frame clones and leaves some out. Found here are just under 60,000 clones, roughly 81% of them singletons; the top ten hold around 1%. The sample was memory CD4+ T cells from blood. These TCRs come from an adult in good health and CMV-seronegative.

The chain joins TRBV30 to TRBJ2-5; no clear D. Near its end, the DNA agrees better with TRBJ2-7, so the J call may be wrong. CDR1 GTSNPN and CDR2 SVGIG come from the germline V gene (reference sequence). The CDR3 runs 11 residues. CDR3 protein: CAWSQVYEQYF. CDR3 sequence (DNA): TGTGCCTGGAGTCAGGTTTACGAGCAGTACTTC.

This clone was recorded only once. The genes are TRBV6-1 and TRBJ1-5; D unresolved. Germline CDR1 reads MNHNS; CDR2 reads SASEGT. V lost 0 bases, J lost 3 bases, and 9 bases lay in between. The length of the CDR3 is 15 residues. The CDR3, as DNA: TGTGCCAGCAGTGAAGCGCGGGCAGACAATCAGCCCCAGCATTTT. It yields the protein CASSEARADNQPQHF.

In regard to this clone: At the DNA level, this CDR3 is encoded by other sequences in the same sample as well. This chain links TRBV5-1 with TRBJ1-5; a possible D gene is TRBD1 (5 bases). V lost 4 bases, J lost 0 bases, and 14 bases lay in between. Germline V CDR1 and CDR2: SGHRS, YFSETQ. CDR3 length: 16 residues. The CDR3 here is CASSLGGRGSNQPQHF. Here the CDR3 DNA reads TGCGCCAGCAGCCTCGGGGGGAGGGGTAGCAATCAGCCCCAGCATTTT.

The chain carries TRBV30 and TRBJ1-1; D not certain. From germline, CDR1 is GTSNPN and CDR2 SVGIG (reference sequence). The V end was cut by 1 base, the J end by 1 base, with 7 bases between. This CDR3 region has 13 residues. Written as DNA, the CDR3 is TGTGCCTGGAGTGCTTACAAGAACACTGAAGCTTTCTTT. Its translation is CAWSAYKNTEAFF.

This clone appeared a few times. The CDR3 loop is CASSPTSVPYEQYF. CDR3 coding DNA: TGTGCCAGCAGCCCGACTAGCGTGCCCTACGAGCAGTACTTC. V usage is TRBV27 and J usage is TRBJ2-7; 8 bases agree with TRBD2. Per germline, CDR1 MNHEY and CDR2 SMNVEV (reference sequence). Unmatched junction bases numbered 6, after V lost 6 bases and J lost 2 bases. CDR3 length: 14 amino acids.

This chain uses TRBV14 with TRBJ1-2; D gene uncertain. CDR3 length: 12 amino acids. CDR1 is SGHDN, CDR2 FVKESK, per germline. Trimming took off 0 bases at V and 13 bases at J, with 12 bases between the two ends. Written as DNA, the CDR3 is TGTGCCAGCAGCCAAGATATCGAGGTTCTCACCTTC. Residues: CASSQDIEVLTF.

The chain joins TRBV7-9 to TRBJ2-6, with D uncertain. The CDR3 is 16 amino acids. V was trimmed by 3 bases and J by 0 bases, leaving 9 bases between them. The germline V gene encodes CDR1 SEHNR and CDR2 FQNEAQ (reference sequence). The CDR3: CASSFYLYSGANVLTF. The CDR3, as DNA: TGTGCCAGCAGCTTCTACCTTTACTCTGGGGCCAACGTCCTGACTTTC.